This T cell receptor beta chain is from a study of CD8+CD57+ T cells in acquired aplastic anemia. Overall study findings and caveats: CD8+ Simpson's diversity did not differ significantly between patients and controls.

About this clonotype: The antigen is undetermined.

Genomic DNA was employed as the template in profiling TCR beta VDJ and CDR3. TCRdb re-analysed the reads in MiXCR, keeping a single row per CDR3 protein. The sample shows about 81,000 distinct CDR3 sequences, under 50% of them seen only once. CDR1 and CDR2 (germline): MGHDK, SYGVNS. The CDR3 loop spans 14 amino acids. V lost 6 bases, J lost 7 bases, and 19 bases lay in between. Source material: sorted CD4+, CD8+, or CD8+CD57+ T cells (not recorded which) from PBMCs. This chain connects TRBV25-1 to TRBJ2-7; D call uncertain. This clonotype originated in a human donor in good health, serving as a control. The CDR3 nucleotides are TGTGCCAGCAGGAATCTCCCCGGCGTCCTTGAGCAGTACTTC. Protein product: CASRNLPGVLEQYF.